The 13 T cell receptor beta chains below come from one sample, sequenced in a study of OX40 agonist ivuxolimab in advanced cancers. This table comes from immunoSEQ multiplex PCR, and its TCRdb copy is limited to in-frame clones, with some not included. The table records under 90,000 clones, roughly 84% of them present only once. The specimen was CD4+ or CD8+ T cells sorted from blood, collected in a trial of the OX40 agonist ivuxolimab. The source of these receptors is an adult with an advanced solid tumor such as melanoma, head and neck, liver or kidney cancer.

The CDR3 DNA reads as TGTGCCAGCAGCCAAGGGCACGGGGAAGGTGAGCAGTTCTTC. This gives the protein CASSQGHGEGEQFF. This rearrangement joins TRBV4-2 to TRBJ2-1, with D maybe TRBD2 (5 bases). Germline V lookup: CDR1 LGHNA, CDR2 YNFKEQ. This CDR3 comprises 14 residues. The V end was cut by 1 base, the J end by 9 bases, with 13 bases between.

J is TRBJ2-1 and V is TRBV10-3, with 10 nucleotides matching TRBD2. Germline V lookup: CDR1 ENHRY, CDR2 SYGVKD. The CDR3 covers 15 residues. J was trimmed by 4 bases and V by 3 bases; bases with no gene match: 3. CDR3 residues: CAISDSGRFYNEQFF. For the CDR3, the DNA is TGTGCCATCAGTGATAGCGGGAGGTTTTACAATGAGCAGTTCTTC.

The chain is built from TRBV5-4 and TRBJ2-2, with D possibly TRBD2 on 5 matching bases. This CDR3 region has 15 residues. Germline loops: CDR1 SGHNT, CDR2 YYREEE (reference sequence). The germline V and J ends were trimmed by 4 bases and 4 bases, with 14 bases remaining between them. Here the CDR3 reads CASSLWRGLTGELFF. CDR3 sequence (DNA): TGTGCCAGCAGCCTCTGGAGAGGGCTCACCGGGGAGCTGTTTTTT.

This clone was observed once. This chain links TRBV4-2 with TRBJ1-2; 8 bases map to TRBD1. The germline gives CDR1 LGHNA, CDR2 YNFKEQ. Germline trimming cut 3 bases from V and 6 bases from J; bases unmatched to any gene: 6. The CDR3 loop spans 14 amino acids. The DNA for the CDR3 is TGTGCCAGCAGCCAGCAAGACAGGGGCGATGGCTACACCTTC. Its protein product is CASSQQDRGDGYTF.

The V call is TRBV7-2, the J call TRBJ2-7; TRBD1 matches 8 bases. Trimming at V came to 5 bases and at J to 3 bases, leaving 6 bases not matched to a gene. Germline assignment: CDR1 SGHTA and CDR2 FQGNSA. The CDR3 consists of 14 residues. CDR3 sequence: CASSITGTGYEQYF. The CDR3 nucleotides are TGTGCCAGCAGCATTACCGGGACAGGCTACGAGCAGTACTTC.

This chain links TRBV30 with TRBJ1-2; D possibly corresponds to TRBD1 (6 bases). The CDR3 spans 14 residues. The germline gives CDR1 GTSNPN, CDR2 SVGIG (reference sequence). CDR3 nucleotide sequence: TGTGTCGTGGGGGGGCGGTTGGATTTCTATGGCTACACCTTC. Its protein is CVVGGRLDFYGYTF.

V is TRBV10-3 and J is TRBJ2-2; D is possibly TRBD2 (7 bases). Trimming stripped 2 bases from V and 6 bases from J, with 16 bases between. This CDR3 is built from 16 residues. Germline V gene data show CDR1 as ENHRY and CDR2 as SYGVKD. CDR3 amino acids: CAISEGGARSSGELFF. CDR3 nucleotide sequence: TGTGCCATCAGTGAGGGGGGGGCTAGATCCTCCGGGGAGCTGTTTTTT.

J is TRBJ2-7 and V is TRBV27, with 13 bases that match TRBD2. This CDR3 is built from 14 residues. In germline, CDR1 is MNHEY, CDR2 SMNVEV (reference sequence). V shed 5 bases and J 12 bases; nucleotides not matched to a gene: 10. CDR3 residues: CASSPRTSGGWWYF. Here the CDR3 DNA reads TGTGCCAGCAGTCCCCGGACTAGCGGGGGTTGGTGGTACTTC.

The count of this clone is one. The chain joins TRBV15 to TRBJ2-3, with D maybe TRBD1 (6 bases). Germline CDR1 and CDR2: LNHNV and YYDKDF (reference sequence). The CDR3 is made up of 14 amino acids. Trimming stripped 3 bases from V and 4 bases from J, with 11 bases between. This CDR3 reads CATSRGRGPDTQYF. The CDR3 coding sequence is TGTGCCACCAGCAGGGGCAGGGGCCCAGATACGCAGTATTTT.

The DNA for the CDR3 is TGTGCCAGCAGCTTAGCCTCAGGGTTTGGAGGGGAGCTGTTTTTT. Protein: CASSLASGFGGELFF. The rearrangement links TRBV7-7 to TRBJ2-2, with a tentative D call TRBD1 (5 bases). There are 15 residues in the CDR3. CDR1 is SSHAT, CDR2 FNYEAQ, per germline (reference sequence). Trimming left V 0 bases short and J 8 bases short, with 13 bases between.

The CDR3 bases are TGTGCCAGCAGTTCCCGCGGGAGCAAACTGTTTTTT. As protein: CASSSRGSKLFF. The rearrangement links TRBV6-5 to TRBJ1-4; the D is unclear. The CDR3 runs 12 residues. Trimming left V 4 bases short and J 11 bases short, with 11 bases between. Looked up from germline, CDR1 is MNHEY and CDR2 is SVGAGI.

V is TRBV5-4 and J is TRBJ1-1; D call uncertain. Germline CDR1 SGHNT, CDR2 YYREEE (reference sequence). Trimming removed 2 bases from V and 0 bases from J, with 11 bases in between. The CDR3 has 15 residues. CDR3 nucleotide sequence: TGTGCCAGCAGCTTTGGGATTGGACTGAACACTGAAGCTTTCTTT. Protein: CASSFGIGLNTEAFF.

The J gene is TRBJ1-1, the V gene TRBV19; no reliable D call. This CDR3 contains 15 residues. The germline V gene encodes CDR1 LNHDA and CDR2 SQIVND (reference sequence). With 5 bases removed from V and 1 base from J, the gap between germline ends came to 14 bases. The DNA of the CDR3 is TGTGCCAGTAGTTTCCCGCCAATACCGAACACTGAAGCTTTCTTT. Translating gives CASSFPPIPNTEAFF.